Each of the 18 T cell receptor beta chains below was sequenced from the same sample in a study of Graves' ophthalmopathy and Graves' hyperthyroidism. Amplification targeted the TCR beta CDR3 regions, with RNA transcripts as the source material. An initial RT-PCR round employing HTBI primers preceded a second-round multiplex PCR. TCRdb re-analysed the multiplex PCR reads in MiXCR, keeping a single row per CDR3 protein. The sample yields about 220,000 distinct CDR3 sequences, roughly 21% seen once. Specimen: peripheral blood. The receptors come from a woman aged 45-59 years with Graves' ophthalmopathy.

This clonotype occurred many times. The J gene is TRBJ2-5, the V gene TRBV12-5; TRBD2 agrees at 7 bases. Germline V gene data show CDR1 as LGHNT and CDR2 as FRNRAP. V gave up 3 bases and J gave up 5 bases; unmatched junction bases: 12. CDR3 size: 16 residues. CDR3 in DNA: TGTGCTAGTGGTTTTGGTATCGGCGGGAGTTTGGAGACCCAGTACTTC. Translated: CASGFGIGGSLETQYF.

The V gene is TRBV5-1, the J gene TRBJ2-7, with a tentative D call TRBD1 (6 bases). V lost 1 base to trimming and J lost 1 base, with 9 bases between them. CDR1 SGHRS and CDR2 YFSETQ come from the germline V gene. The CDR3 sequence is 14 residues long. The CDR3 nucleotides read TGCGCCAGCAGCTTGAGGGGGACATCCTACGAGCAGTACTTC. Its translation is CASSLRGTSYEQYF.

This chain connects TRBV5-5 to TRBJ1-5; D gene ambiguous. Germline V gene lookup returns CDR1 SGHKS and CDR2 YYEKEE (reference sequence). Deletions cut 0 bases from V and 3 bases from J, with 13 bases between. The length of the CDR3 is 16 residues. The CDR3 loop reads CASSLDLRAPNQPQHF. The CDR3 bases are TGTGCCAGCAGCTTGGATTTAAGGGCTCCCAATCAGCCCCAGCATTTT.

The rearrangement links TRBV6-1 to TRBJ2-7, with a tentative D call TRBD1 (6 bases). From germline, CDR1 is MNHNS and CDR2 SASEGT. CDR3 length: 13 amino acids. The V end lost 7 bases, the J end lost 2 bases, and 12 bases lay between the germline ends. CDR3 nucleotides: TGTGCCAGCACCGGGGACACCGCCTACGAGCAGTACTTC. It codes for CASTGDTAYEQYF.

This clonotype was seen ten or more times. The chain carries TRBV15 and TRBJ2-5, with D uncertain. The CDR3 has 14 amino acids. CDR1 is LNHNV and CDR2 is YYDKDF in the germline V gene (reference sequence). Deletions cut 4 bases from V and 1 base from J, with 10 bases between. CDR3 residues: CATSKAGIQETQYF. CDR3 coding DNA: TGTGCCACCAGCAAAGCAGGTATCCAAGAGACCCAGTACTTC. The complete variable domain, with remaining parts taken from reference TRBV15 and TRBJ2-5, reads DAMVIQNPRYQVTQFGKPVTLSCSQTLNHNVMYWYQQKSSQAPKLLFHYYDKDFNNEADTPDNFQSRRPNTSFCFLDIRSPGLGDTAMYLCATSKAGIQETQYFGPGTRLLVL.

This sequence joins TRBV7-3 and TRBJ1-1, with 10 bases fitting TRBD1. This CDR3 region has 15 residues. Per the germline V gene, CDR1 is SGHTA and CDR2 is FQGTGA. With V trimmed by 0 bases and J by 3 bases, 1 base remained unmatched. The CDR3: CASSLTGQGYTEAFF. CDR3 nucleotide sequence: TGTGCCAGCAGCTTAACGGGACAGGGGTACACTGAAGCTTTCTTT.

The J gene is TRBJ1-2, the V gene TRBV28, with TRBD1 as a possible D gene (6 bases). Trimming stripped 3 bases from V and 6 bases from J, with 14 bases between. The germline V gene has CDR1 MDHEN and CDR2 SYDVKM. The CDR3 has 14 amino acids. The CDR3 region has the DNA TGTGCCAGCAGTTTCGTCCGGGGGGCGAATGGCTACACCTTC. This sequence encodes CASSFVRGANGYTF.

This clonotype has at least ten counts. The chain recombines TRBV24-1 with TRBJ2-7; TRBD2 aligns across 11 bases. With V trimmed by 4 bases and J by 2 bases, 3 bases remained unmatched. Per the germline V gene, CDR1 is KGHDR and CDR2 is SFDVKD. This CDR3 is built from 15 residues. CDR3 loop: CATSDTSGGPYEQYF. The CDR3 bases are TGTGCCACCAGTGACACTAGCGGGGGACCCTACGAGCAGTACTTC.

The table lists this clonotype with a few counts. The rearrangement uses TRBV28 and TRBJ2-7; 11 positions match TRBD1. Unmatched junction bases numbered 19, after V lost 7 bases and J lost 2 bases. Germline CDR1 and CDR2: MDHEN and SYDVKM. The length of the CDR3 is 19 residues. The CDR3 loop is CASTPTSFTGTGGAYEQYF. The CDR3 region has the DNA TGTGCCAGCACCCCGACTTCCTTCACCGGGACAGGGGGGGCCTACGAGCAGTACTTC.

The chain joins TRBV7-2 to TRBJ2-5; TRBD1 agrees at 10 bases. The junction had 8 bases not matched to a gene; V was cut back by 5 bases and J by 5 bases. Germline V lookup: CDR1 SGHTA, CDR2 FQGNSA. This CDR3 contains 15 residues. CDR3 DNA sequence: TGTGCCAGCAGCCCGCAGACAGGGGGCTGGGAGACCCAGTACTTC. Translation gives CASSPQTGGWETQYF. Using reference TRBV7-2 and TRBJ2-5 for the parts outside the CDR3, the full variable domain is GAGVSQSPSNKVTEKGKDVELRCDPISGHTALYWYRQSLGQGLEFLIYFQGNSAPDKSGLPSDRFSAERTGGSVSTLTIQRTQQEDSAVYLCASSPQTGGWETQYFGPGTRLLVL.

This clonotype was observed at least ten times. The chain links TRBV6-4 to TRBJ2-7; TRBD2 agrees at 8 bases. After removal of 7 bases from V and 0 bases from J, the junction contained 14 bases not matched to a gene. This CDR3 comprises 17 residues. Germline values: CDR1 MRHNA, CDR2 SNTAGT. The CDR3 loop is CASKPPRPSGSSYEQYF. Written as DNA, the CDR3 is TGTGCCAGCAAGCCGCCCCGGCCTAGCGGGTCCTCCTACGAGCAGTACTTC.

The rearrangement links TRBV24-1 to TRBJ2-5; 14 nucleotides line up with TRBD2. This CDR3 spans 18 amino acids. From germline, CDR1 is KGHDR and CDR2 SFDVKD. The junction had 14 bases not matched to a gene; V was cut back by 9 bases and J by 3 bases. CDR3 protein: CATLVGGLAGAREETQYF. CDR3 sequence (DNA): TGTGCCACCCTCGTCGGGGGACTAGCGGGAGCAAGGGAAGAGACCCAGTACTTC.

This clonotype was counted at least ten times. Sequence at one end of the junction differs from germline and may be a read error. This chain links TRBV6-1 with TRBJ1-1; D is unresolved. Germline CDR1 and CDR2: MNHNS and SASEGT. The CDR3 consists of 13 residues. The chain's CDR3 is CASREGRASKAFF. CDR3 nucleotides: TGTGCCAGCAGGGAAGGAAGGGCCTCAAAAGCTTTCTTT.

This clonotype was detected many times. V is TRBV7-2 and J is TRBJ2-2; either TRBD1 or TRBD2 may supply D (5 bases each). The CDR3 is 16 residues long. Germline-derived CDR1 and CDR2 are SGHTA and FQGNSA. Trimming left V 6 bases short and J 8 bases short, with 22 bases between. The CDR3 bases are TGTGCCAGCAGTCCGTTTCCGGCTTCCGAGGGGGGGGAGCTGTTTTTT. Its protein is CASSPFPASEGGELFF.

This clonotype was counted ten times or more. V and J are TRBV2 and TRBJ2-2; D is unclear. This CDR3 region has 14 residues. V dropped 7 bases and J dropped 0 bases, with 9 bases sitting between them. Germline V lookup: CDR1 SNHLY, CDR2 FYNNEI. In DNA form, the CDR3 reads TGTGCCAGCACGGACGGCCCGAACACCGGGGAGCTGTTTTTT. It specifies CASTDGPNTGELFF.

The CDR3 DNA reads TGTGCCAGCTTAATCAGGGGTTCCTCTAACTATGGCTACACCTTC. Encoded protein: CASLIRGSSNYGYTF. The chain links TRBV28 to TRBJ1-2; D is possibly TRBD1 (6 bases). Trimming left V 8 bases short and J 0 bases short, with 16 bases between. Germline lookup yields CDR1 MDHEN and CDR2 SYDVKM. The CDR3 extends over 15 amino acids.

CDR3 coding DNA: TGTGCCAGCAGCTTAGGGACAGGGATCTCCCGCAAGGTCGGGGAGCTGTTTTTT. It codes for CASSLGTGISRKVGELFF. The chain couples TRBV11-2 to TRBJ2-2, with 8 bases fitting TRBD1. The CDR3 extends over 18 amino acids. The trim removed 1 base at V and 7 bases at J, leaving 14 bases unmatched. Germline lookup yields CDR1 SGHAT and CDR2 FQNNGV.

This clonotype was picked up many times. This sequence joins TRBV7-9 and TRBJ1-1; 7 nucleotides agree with TRBD1. CDR3 length: 14 residues. Germline CDR1 and CDR2: SEHNR and FQNEAQ (reference sequence). Germline trimming cut 6 bases from V and 5 bases from J; bases unmatched to any gene: 9. The CDR3 loop reads CASRRSGGDTEAFF. CDR3 bases: TGTGCCAGCAGGAGATCAGGGGGGGATACTGAAGCTTTCTTT. The entire variable domain, with the rest obtained from reference TRBV7-9 and TRBJ1-1, is as follows: DTGVSQNPRHKITKRGQNVTFRCDPISEHNRLYWYRQTLGQGPEFLTYFQNEAQLEKSRLLSDRFSAERPKGSFSTLEIQRTEQGDSAMYLCASRRSGGDTEAFFGQGTRLTVV.